Listed here is a single T cell receptor beta chain. Its antigen is currently unknown. The source of the sample is a study of T-cell memory formation after mild COVID-19. Study in general: Clustering of TCRs was largely donor specific.

V gave up 3 bases and J gave up 7 bases, with 12 bases separating them. There are 12 residues in the CDR3. Germline lookup yields CDR1 GTSNPN and CDR2 SVGIG (reference sequence). Amplification by 5'RACE using constant-segment primers produced TCR alpha and TCR beta cDNA libraries that carried sample barcodes and UMIs. Each CDR3 protein is one row after TCRdb ran MiXCR on the 5' RACE reads. The sample lists over 500,000 distinct CDR3 sequences, roughly 17% occurring once. Study-wide points: Clones that got smaller from day 15 to 85 had even CD4/CD8, while clones growing later tipped toward CD4+. A subset of responding clones appeared in pre-infection memory, suggesting cross-reactive memory joined.

V gene TRBV30 combines with J gene TRBJ1-2; weak D call: TRBD1 (6 bases). Sequenced input: PBMCs or a T cell subset sorted from them (not recorded which). The TCR comes from an adult woman who had mild COVID-19 (a few samples of this study predate the infection). Cell type and time point are not known. CDR3 in DNA: TGTGCCTGGAGCCTCACAGGGCTTGGCTACACCTTC. It encodes CAWSLTGLGYTF. Full variable domain (rest looked up from reference TRBV30 and TRBJ1-2): SQTIHQWPATLVQPVGSPLSLECTVEGTSNPNLYWYRQAAGRGLQLLFYSVGIGQISSEVPQNLSASRPQDRQFILSSKKLLLSDSGFYLCAWSLTGLGYTFGSGTRLTVV.